This is a list of T cell receptor beta chains from one sample in a study of T and B cells in COVID-19 patients. TCRdb recomputed calls from the multiplex PCR reads with MiXCR, one row per CDR3 protein. The repertoire consists of about 4,100 distinct CDR3 sequences, with around 23% occurring once and the leading ten covering more than 20%. The sample consisted of blood. The receptor set was obtained from a human donor with active COVID-19. Each CDR3 is given with its conserved first and last residue. A D gene is named only where the DNA matches it firmly. Size values are once, few and many counts, or a class for expanded clones, and some rows have none.

j_call: TRBJ1-2; v_call: TRBV12-3/TRBV12-4; clone_size: few; d_call: -; cdr3_aa: CASTYAFNYGYTF; cdr3_nt: TGTGCCAGCACTTATGCCTTCAACTATGGCTACACCTTC
j_call: TRBJ2-2; v_call: TRBV18; clone_size: medium-sized; d_call: TRBD2; cdr3_aa: CASSQLSGTSGTGELFF; cdr3_nt: TGTGCCAGCTCACAACTGTCCGGGACTAGCGGCACCGGGGAGCTGTTTTTT
j_call: TRBJ2-5; v_call: TRBV11-1; clone_size: medium-sized; d_call: -; cdr3_aa: CASSSTRTEETQYF; cdr3_nt: TGTGCCAGCAGCTCGACCAGGACAGAAGAGACCCAGTACTTC
j_call: TRBJ2-3; v_call: TRBV10-3; clone_size: -; d_call: -; cdr3_aa: CALGSGGGSDTQYF; cdr3_nt: TGTGCCCTGGGGTCTGGTGGGGGATCAGATACGCAGTATTTT
j_call: TRBJ2-1; v_call: TRBV4-3; clone_size: once; d_call: -; cdr3_aa: CASSQDLRVLGEKFF; cdr3_nt: TGCGCCAGCAGCCAGGACCTTCGGGTCTTAGGTGAGAAGTTCTTC
j_call: TRBJ2-7; v_call: TRBV30; clone_size: medium-sized; d_call: -; cdr3_aa: CAWRDTRFYEQYF; cdr3_nt: TGTGCCTGGAGGGATACTAGGTTCTACGAGCAGTACTTC
j_call: TRBJ2-3; v_call: TRBV6-5; clone_size: medium-sized; d_call: -; cdr3_aa: CASSPLRLTDTQYF; cdr3_nt: TGTGCCAGCAGCCCTCTCAGACTCACAGATACGCAGTATTTT
j_call: TRBJ2-2; v_call: TRBV4-2; clone_size: -; d_call: -; cdr3_aa: CASSQEARVTGELFF; cdr3_nt: TGTGCCAGCAGCCAGGAGGCGCGCGTCACCGGGGAGCTGTTTTTT
j_call: TRBJ2-7; v_call: TRBV6-2/TRBV6-3; clone_size: few; d_call: -; cdr3_aa: CASSRQFYEQYF; cdr3_nt: TGTGCCAGCAGTCGACAGTTTTACGAGCAGTACTTC
j_call: TRBJ2-7; v_call: TRBV6-1; clone_size: -; d_call: -; cdr3_aa: CASREGAGSSYEQYF; cdr3_nt: TGTGCCAGCAGAGAGGGGGCCGGGAGCTCCTACGAGCAGTACTTC
j_call: TRBJ2-7; v_call: TRBV7-2; clone_size: -; d_call: TRBD2; cdr3_aa: CASSLSGGYAYEQYF; cdr3_nt: TGTGCCAGCAGCTTATCGGGGGGGTACGCCTACGAGCAGTACTTC
j_call: TRBJ2-5; v_call: TRBV29-1; clone_size: -; d_call: TRBD2; cdr3_aa: CSVTTSGSGETQYF; cdr3_nt: TGCAGCGTTACGACTAGCGGGAGTGGAGAGACCCAGTACTTC
j_call: TRBJ1-1; v_call: TRBV5-5; clone_size: medium-sized; d_call: -; cdr3_aa: CASSLTVTNTEAFF; cdr3_nt: TGTGCCAGCAGCTTGACAGTTACAAACACTGAAGCTTTCTTT
j_call: TRBJ2-3; v_call: TRBV20-1; clone_size: -; d_call: TRBD2; cdr3_aa: CSATGPSGRLSDTQYF; cdr3_nt: TGCAGTGCTACAGGACCTAGCGGGAGATTATCAGATACGCAGTATTTT
j_call: TRBJ2-1; v_call: TRBV6-1; clone_size: once; d_call: TRBD2; cdr3_aa: CASSSPTSGPREQFF; cdr3_nt: TGTGCCAGCAGTTCCCCGACTAGCGGCCCGAGGGAGCAGTTCTTC
j_call: TRBJ2-7; v_call: TRBV20-1; clone_size: -; d_call: TRBD1; cdr3_aa: CSARDPGGQGTHEQYF; cdr3_nt: TGCAGTGCTAGAGATCCAGGAGGACAGGGGACCCATGAGCAGTACTTC
j_call: TRBJ2-3; v_call: TRBV6-5; clone_size: medium-sized; d_call: -; cdr3_aa: CASSYSSTDTQYF; cdr3_nt: TGTGCCAGCAGTTACAGCAGCACAGATACGCAGTATTTT
j_call: TRBJ1-2; v_call: TRBV27; clone_size: few; d_call: -; cdr3_aa: CASSLTTGPLYYGYTF; cdr3_nt: TGTGCCAGCAGTTTGACGACAGGCCCCTTATACTATGGCTACACCTTC
j_call: TRBJ2-7; v_call: TRBV14; clone_size: -; d_call: TRBD1; cdr3_aa: CASRLTGGPHEQYF; cdr3_nt: TGTGCCAGCAGATTGACAGGGGGCCCCCACGAGCAGTACTTC
j_call: TRBJ1-1; v_call: TRBV14; clone_size: few; d_call: TRBD1; cdr3_aa: CASSQDRTGQGAEGLNTEAFF; cdr3_nt: TGTGCCAGCAGCCAAGATCGTACGGGACAGGGGGCGGAGGGGTTGAACACTGAAGCTTTCTTT
j_call: TRBJ2-7; v_call: TRBV7-2; clone_size: -; d_call: -; cdr3_aa: CASSLVRSNEQYF; cdr3_nt: TGTGCCAGCAGCTTAGTAAGATCAAACGAGCAGTACTTC
j_call: TRBJ1-5; v_call: TRBV30; clone_size: medium-sized; d_call: TRBD1; cdr3_aa: CAWRFRDSSTQHF; cdr3_nt: TGTGCCTGGAGATTTAGGGACAGCTCAACCCAGCATTTT
j_call: TRBJ2-5; v_call: TRBV6-6; clone_size: medium-sized; d_call: TRBD1; cdr3_aa: CASSEQGAGETQYF; cdr3_nt: TGTGCCAGCAGTGAACAGGGGGCAGGTGAGACCCAGTACTTC
j_call: TRBJ1-6; v_call: TRBV6-5; clone_size: medium-sized; d_call: -; cdr3_aa: CASRAGRNSPLHF; cdr3_nt: TGTGCCAGCAGGGCAGGGAGGAATTCACCCCTCCACTTT
j_call: TRBJ1-3; v_call: TRBV20-1; clone_size: few; d_call: TRBD1; cdr3_aa: CSARSDRAGNTIYF; cdr3_nt: TGCAGTGCTAGATCAGACAGGGCCGGAAACACCATATATTTT
j_call: TRBJ2-2; v_call: TRBV4-3; clone_size: -; d_call: -; cdr3_aa: CASSLFSNTGELFF; cdr3_nt: TGCGCCAGCAGCCTGTTTTCGAACACCGGGGAGCTGTTTTTT
j_call: TRBJ2-5; v_call: TRBV29-1; clone_size: -; d_call: TRBD1; cdr3_aa: CSVDEGAEETQYF; cdr3_nt: TGCAGCGTTGATGAGGGGGCGGAAGAGACCCAGTACTTC
j_call: TRBJ2-3; v_call: TRBV29-1; clone_size: large; d_call: -; cdr3_aa: CSVAIRDTQYF; cdr3_nt: TGCAGCGTGGCTATCAGAGATACGCAGTATTTT
j_call: TRBJ1-1; v_call: TRBV6-2/TRBV6-3; clone_size: few; d_call: -; cdr3_aa: CASSTPHMNTEAFF; cdr3_nt: TGTGCCAGCAGTACCCCCCATATGAACACTGAAGCTTTCTTT
j_call: TRBJ2-5; v_call: TRBV24-1; clone_size: -; d_call: -; cdr3_aa: CATSIGSLEQETQYF; cdr3_nt: TGTGCCACCAGTATTGGCTCCCTAGAACAGGAGACCCAGTACTTC
j_call: TRBJ2-2; v_call: TRBV4-3; clone_size: -; d_call: -; cdr3_aa: CASSQGGTPGELFF; cdr3_nt: TGCGCCAGCAGCCAAGGGGGAACACCCGGGGAGCTGTTTTTT
j_call: TRBJ2-1; v_call: TRBV14; clone_size: -; d_call: -; cdr3_aa: CASSQERLFSSYNEQFF; cdr3_nt: TGTGCCAGCAGCCAAGAGCGGCTTTTTAGCTCCTACAATGAGCAGTTCTTC
j_call: TRBJ2-1; v_call: TRBV5-5; clone_size: medium-sized; d_call: TRBD2; cdr3_aa: CASSSGTGGYNEQFF; cdr3_nt: TGTGCCAGCAGCTCGGGGACGGGAGGGTACAATGAGCAGTTCTTC
j_call: TRBJ1-1; v_call: TRBV7-2; clone_size: -; d_call: -; cdr3_aa: CASSTGFTEAFF; cdr3_nt: TGTGCCAGCAGCACAGGGTTCACTGAAGCTTTCTTT
j_call: TRBJ1-2; v_call: TRBV19; clone_size: medium-sized; d_call: -; cdr3_aa: CASSIVGGEVVGYTF; cdr3_nt: TGTGCCAGTAGTATAGTTGGGGGAGAGGTTGTCGGCTACACCTTC
j_call: TRBJ2-2; v_call: TRBV19; clone_size: -; d_call: TRBD1; cdr3_aa: CASRFAGGSGELFF; cdr3_nt: TGTGCCAGTAGATTCGCAGGGGGCTCCGGGGAGCTGTTTTTT
j_call: TRBJ2-7; v_call: TRBV5-6; clone_size: -; d_call: TRBD1; cdr3_aa: CASSLEWTGKDACEQYF; cdr3_nt: TGTGCCAGCAGCTTGGAGTGGACAGGGAAAGACGCCTGCGAGCAGTACTTC
j_call: TRBJ1-2; v_call: TRBV25-1; clone_size: -; d_call: -; cdr3_aa: CASSVLIGRGSEGYTF; cdr3_nt: TGTGCCAGCAGTGTCCTCATAGGGAGGGGCAGCGAAGGCTACACCTTC
j_call: TRBJ2-2; v_call: TRBV5-1; clone_size: -; d_call: TRBD1; cdr3_aa: CASSLAGTGLLGELFF; cdr3_nt: TGCGCCAGCAGCTTGGCCGGGACAGGACTTCTCGGGGAGCTGTTTTTT
j_call: TRBJ2-7; v_call: TRBV5-6; clone_size: once; d_call: TRBD1; cdr3_aa: CASSTTDRVAYEQYF; cdr3_nt: TGTGCCAGCAGCACCACCGACAGGGTCGCCTACGAGCAGTACTTC
j_call: TRBJ2-1; v_call: TRBV5-1; clone_size: -; d_call: -; cdr3_aa: CASSAEGQEQFF; cdr3_nt: TGCGCCAGCAGCGCGGAGGGGCAAGAGCAGTTCTTC
j_call: TRBJ2-2; v_call: TRBV24-1; clone_size: medium-sized; d_call: -; cdr3_aa: CATCSNTGELFF; cdr3_nt: TGTGCCACCTGTTCGAACACCGGGGAGCTGTTTTTT
j_call: TRBJ2-1; v_call: TRBV19; clone_size: -; d_call: TRBD2; cdr3_aa: CASSAGTSGRDNEQFF; cdr3_nt: TGTGCCAGTAGTGCCGGGACTAGCGGGAGGGACAATGAGCAGTTCTTC
j_call: TRBJ2-5; v_call: TRBV5-1; clone_size: -; d_call: -; cdr3_aa: CASSFTVEETQYF; cdr3_nt: TGCGCCAGCAGCTTTACGGTAGAAGAGACCCAGTACTTC
j_call: TRBJ1-1; v_call: TRBV6-5; clone_size: few; d_call: -; cdr3_aa: CASSYEWNTEAFF; cdr3_nt: TGTGCCAGCAGTTATGAGTGGAACACTGAAGCTTTCTTT
j_call: TRBJ1-6; v_call: TRBV6-5; clone_size: -; d_call: TRBD1; cdr3_aa: CASSYPGQGNSPLHF; cdr3_nt: TGTGCCAGCAGTTACCCGGGACAGGGGAATTCACCCCTCCACTTT
j_call: TRBJ1-1; v_call: TRBV30; clone_size: -; d_call: TRBD1; cdr3_aa: CAAEPYRGTTQAFF; cdr3_nt: TGTGCCGCGGAACCCTACAGGGGGACCACTCAAGCTTTCTTT
j_call: TRBJ2-1; v_call: TRBV19; clone_size: -; d_call: TRBD2; cdr3_aa: CASSPTSGRGNEQFF; cdr3_nt: TGTGCCAGTAGTCCGACTAGCGGGAGGGGAAATGAGCAGTTCTTC
j_call: TRBJ2-1; v_call: TRBV27; clone_size: few; d_call: TRBD2; cdr3_aa: CASRPPAGGLDEQFF; cdr3_nt: TGTGCCAGCAGACCACCGGCGGGAGGGTTGGATGAGCAGTTCTTC
j_call: TRBJ2-2; v_call: TRBV6-5; clone_size: -; d_call: TRBD2; cdr3_aa: CASSDSTSGRVNTGELFF; cdr3_nt: TGTGCCAGCAGTGACTCGACTAGCGGGAGGGTGAACACCGGGGAGCTGTTTTTT
j_call: TRBJ2-5; v_call: TRBV24-1; clone_size: few; d_call: -; cdr3_aa: CATSDPDYGETQYF; cdr3_nt: TGTGCCACCAGTGATCCCGACTATGGAGAGACCCAGTACTTC
j_call: TRBJ1-4; v_call: TRBV4-2; clone_size: -; d_call: -; cdr3_aa: CASSQDVGSTNEKLFF; cdr3_nt: TGCGCCAGCAGCCAAGATGTGGGCAGCACTAATGAAAAACTGTTTTTT
j_call: TRBJ2-2; v_call: TRBV6-2/TRBV6-3; clone_size: medium-sized; d_call: -; cdr3_aa: CASSYTMQEGRTGELFF; cdr3_nt: TGTGCCAGCAGTTACACCATGCAGGAAGGGAGAACCGGGGAGCTGTTTTTT
j_call: TRBJ1-1; v_call: TRBV30; clone_size: medium-sized; d_call: -; cdr3_aa: CAWSDSTNTEAFF; cdr3_nt: TGTGCCTGGAGCGACAGTACGAACACTGAAGCTTTCTTT
j_call: TRBJ1-1; v_call: TRBV6-5; clone_size: few; d_call: -; cdr3_aa: CASSNTGLVVNTEAFF; cdr3_nt: TGTGCCAGCAGTAACACAGGGTTAGTTGTGAACACTGAAGCTTTCTTT
j_call: TRBJ2-5; v_call: TRBV10-2; clone_size: few; d_call: -; cdr3_aa: CASSEGFQETQYF; cdr3_nt: TGCGCCAGCAGTGAGGGTTTTCAAGAGACCCAGTACTTC
j_call: TRBJ2-2; v_call: TRBV5-4; clone_size: medium-sized; d_call: TRBD1; cdr3_aa: CASSLAGQGPGELFF; cdr3_nt: TGTGCCAGCAGCTTGGCGGGACAGGGCCCCGGGGAGCTGTTTTTT
j_call: TRBJ1-6; v_call: TRBV5-4; clone_size: medium-sized; d_call: -; cdr3_aa: CASSLGRRNNSPLHF; cdr3_nt: TGTGCCAGCAGCTTGGGACGACGGAATAATTCACCCCTCCACTTT
j_call: TRBJ1-3; v_call: TRBV19; clone_size: medium-sized; d_call: -; cdr3_aa: CASSRRLGGLSGNTIYF; cdr3_nt: TGTGCCAGTAGTAGACGATTAGGGGGACTCTCTGGAAACACCATATATTTT
j_call: TRBJ2-1; v_call: TRBV7-2; clone_size: -; d_call: -; cdr3_aa: CASSPPGISYNKQFF; cdr3_nt: TGTGCCAGCAGCCCCCCGGGTATCTCCTACAATAAGCAGTTCTTC